This entry describes one T cell receptor (beta chain). This clone was observed a single time. The specificity of this receptor is unknown. Per-base qualities were not stored, and no clone one base away is much larger. Using the deep immunoSEQ assay, TCR CDR3 regions were amplified from genomic DNA by multiplex PCR. For each cell subset, the extracted genomic DNA was distributed evenly across all wells of several immunoSEQ 96-well plates, and each plate served as one replicate. Each replicate PCR for sorted subsets received roughly 200 ng genomic DNA, equal to tens of thousands of T cell genomes. Purified libraries were quantified with a Qubit 3.0 fluorometer, sized on a Bioanalyzer 2100, and re-quantified with the KAPA Library Quantification kit. Each immunoSEQ 96-well plate was sequenced on its own single-read 150-cycle Illumina NextSeq 550 flow cell. Per the authors' processing: The immunoSEQ output contained only junctional sequences without quality scores, so filtering could not match that applied to full-length reads. Sequences were annotated with PyIR, a Python wrapper for IgBLAST v1.9, using IMGT germline references to assign V/J genes and CDR3. Reads with weak V/J assignments (E-value above 1e-6), missing CDR3, stop codons, out-of-frame junctions, or ambiguous translated residues were removed. V3J clonotypes were defined as sequences sharing an identical inferred V gene, J gene, and CDR3 amino acid sequence. To compute the percentage overlap between repertoires, the number of shared unique clonotypes was divided by the size of the smaller repertoire. Repertoire richness was assessed with RTK rarefaction, the Chao1 estimator, and Recon v2.1 estimates of unobserved clonotypes. For all TCRbeta clonotypes obtained by the gDNA method from four donors, generation probabilities were computed with OLGA. TCRdb mirrors the immuneACCESS table, restricted to in-frame sequences. Some clones are absent from its copies; in checked studies, under half trace to an unresolved V gene, and the reason for the others is unknown. The V and J calls and clone size come from that table; D and trimming were worked out from the DNA. The sample profile shows approximately 2.4 million clones; around 95% of them were found once. Of the sample, 0.1% to 0.15% is held by the ten largest clones.

This record comes from a study of shared clonotypes between healthy human individuals (dated by TCRdb to about 2020). Context from the whole study: A few men and a couple of women, aged 18 to 49 years, made up the cohort. For each donor, CD4 naive and CD4 memory were each run on three plates, CD8 naive on two plates, and CD8 memory on one plate. Per donor, leukapheresis produced somewhere between about 0.94 and 9 billion PBMCs. To estimate repertoire size and how much clonotype sharing occurs between individuals, the study deeply sequenced the blood TCR repertoires of 4 to 6 healthy adults. To increase sequencing depth and limit assay-specific biases, different laboratories used diverse techniques to prepare libraries and sequence TCR repertoires.

The germline V gene sets CDR1 to MNHEY and CDR2 to SVGAGI. From cysteine to phenylalanine, the CDR3 is 14 amino acids long. The read is trimmed to its CDR3 DNA, 42 bases read in frame from base 1. Trimming takes 7 bases off V and 0 bases off J; junction bases not matched to a gene: 2. The paper's findings and limits, for the study overall: Pairwise subsampling led to the expectation that sequencing depth would affect the degree of clonotype sharing among donors. Clonotypes shared by all four sorted-subset donors showed higher generation probabilities than non-shared clonotypes. Incomplete sequencing was indicated by rarefaction of sorted-subset datasets, despite the large sequencing depth. Only blood was sampled, and tissue TCR repertoires likely differ from those in blood. Larger estimated clonotype richness was generally found for naive subsets than for memory subsets. The small number of donors limited the genetic and exposure-history diversity represented. About 5% of naive CD4, roughly 3.6% of naive CD8, about 2.4% of memory CD4, and approximately 0.39% of memory CD8 clonotypes were shared across several donors.

The donors were healthy, HIV-negative adults who had no recently reported acute infections or vaccinations. Every donor was a Caucasian adult living in Nashville, Tennessee, USA. CD4+ T cells were enriched by magnetic negative selection; naive cells were then positively selected on CD45RA, and the negative fraction formed the memory subset. After blood collection by leukapheresis, PBMCs were isolated using Ficoll-Histopaque density gradient centrifugation and then cryopreserved in the vapor phase of liquid nitrogen. Analytical flow cytometry was used to check the purity and quantity of each magnetically sorted T cell population. Genomic DNA was isolated from each sorted fraction and quantified by UV absorbance on a Nanodrop 2000c.

This TCR derives from a man aged 18 to 30 in good health. The chain couples TRBV6-5 to TRBJ2-5, and TRBD2 aligns with 10 junction nucleotides. The sequenced sample was naive CD4+ T cells sorted from blood. The intended sense of this specimen's cell subset or site label: CD45RA+ positively selected. The nucleotide sequence is TGTGCCAGCAAAGCGGGGGGGAACCAAGAGACCCAGTACTTC. The translation is CASKAGGNQETQYF.